Presented here are 31 T cell receptor beta chains from one specimen sequenced in a study of metastatic and nonmetastatic thyroid tumors. Before thyroid surgery, none of the patients had received any treatment. TCRdb reprocessed the PCR reads via MiXCR. In the table there are more than 8,500 clones, 10% to 11% of which are singletons. The sequencing input was tumor tissue. These receptors were collected from a female donor with papillary thyroid cancer or a benign thyroid nodule (not recorded which). Some clones in this sample may be carry-over from other donors' samples.

This clone was counted only a few times. The rearrangement uses TRBV3-1 and TRBJ2-3, with 11 positions matching TRBD2. J was trimmed by 3 bases and V by 1 base; bases with no gene match: 3. The germline CDR1 and CDR2 sequences are LGHDT and YNNKEL (reference sequence). This CDR3 is built from 16 residues. CDR3 sequence reads: CASSQVAGGPTDTQYF. The CDR3 DNA is TGTGCCAGCAGCCAAGTAGCGGGAGGGCCAACAGATACGCAGTATTTT.

The chain carries TRBV5-1 and TRBJ2-3, with 8 bases fitting TRBD1. This CDR3 is 14 amino acids long. Germline-derived CDR1 and CDR2 are SGHRS and YFSETQ. The V and J ends lost 6 bases and 3 bases, in that order; junction bases with no gene match: 6. The CDR3 DNA follows: TGCGCCAGCACCAGGGGGCAGGGTACAGATACGCAGTATTTT. This gives the protein CASTRGQGTDTQYF. Filled out from reference TRBV5-1 and TRBJ2-3, the complete variable domain reads KAGVTQTPRYLIKTRGQQVTLSCSPISGHRSVSWYQQTPGQGLQFLFEYFSETQRNKGNFPGRFSGRQFSNSRSEMNVSTLELGDSALYLCASTRGQGTDTQYFGPGTRLTVL.

This clone is medium-sized in the sample. The chain couples TRBV28 to TRBJ2-1, with D unresolved. V shed 8 bases and J shed 5 bases, with 7 bases lying between them. The CDR3 totals 11 residues. Germline V gene lookup returns CDR1 MDHEN and CDR2 SYDVKM. The chain's CDR3 is CASRVNNEQFF. The CDR3 bases are TGTGCCAGCCGGGTTAACAATGAGCAGTTCTTC.

About this clone: The junction shows a germline mismatch at one end, possibly a read error. The V call is TRBV15, the J call TRBJ2-5; possible D gene TRBD2, 5 bases. The germline gives CDR1 LNHNV, CDR2 YYDKDF (reference sequence). CDR3 length: 14 residues. CDR3 DNA sequence: TGTGCCACCAGAAGAGATCCACTCGGGGAGACCAAGTACTTC. Protein: CATRRDPLGETKYF.

This clone rates as medium-sized. J is TRBJ1-2 and V is TRBV28; D call uncertain. This CDR3 region has 17 residues. Trimming pared 0 bases from V and 3 bases from J, leaving 17 bases between. CDR1 is MDHEN, CDR2 SYDVKM, per germline. The CDR3 nucleotides read TGTGCCAGCAGTTTATGGGGAGGGCTAGGAGGGTACTATGGCTACACCTTC. This gives the protein CASSLWGGLGGYYGYTF.

The rearrangement uses TRBV2 and TRBJ2-1; 7 bases agree with TRBD2. The trim removed 11 bases at V and 8 bases at J, leaving 24 bases unmatched. Germline V gene lookup returns CDR1 SNHLY and CDR2 FYNNEI. The CDR3 is made up of 17 amino acids. The chain's CDR3 is CAGGGPGGTTLLDEQFF. The CDR3 region has the DNA TGTGCCGGCGGCGGCCCCGGGGGGACCACCCTCTTGGATGAGCAGTTCTTC.

This clone was seen repeatedly, ten times or more. V and J are TRBV18 and TRBJ1-3; D is ambiguous. V gave up 3 bases and J gave up 0 bases, with 15 bases separating them. The CDR3 loop spans 17 amino acids. The germline V gene has CDR1 KGHSH and CDR2 LQKENI. The CDR3 coding sequence is TGTGCCAGCTCACCGCCTAGGTTGTGGAGCTCTGGAAACACCATATATTTT. It yields the protein CASSPPRLWSSGNTIYF.

This clone was recorded many times. This chain uses TRBV28 with TRBJ2-1, with 11 positions matching TRBD2. Germline lookup yields CDR1 MDHEN and CDR2 SYDVKM. The CDR3 contains 15 residues. V lost 5 bases, J lost 7 bases, and 7 bases stayed unmatched. The CDR3 loop is CASSETGLAANEQFF. The CDR3 nucleotides read TGTGCCAGCAGTGAGACGGGACTAGCGGCTAATGAGCAGTTCTTC.

This clone was detected many times. The rearrangement uses TRBV9 and TRBJ2-5; TRBD1 matches at 10 bases. Germline V lookup: CDR1 SGDLS, CDR2 YYNGEE. CDR3 length equals 15 residues. Trimming removed 3 bases from V and 4 bases from J; junction bases left unmatched: 6. The CDR3 bases are TGTGCCAGCAGCGAAACCGGGACAGGGGCAGAGACCCAGTACTTC. The encoded protein is CASSETGTGAETQYF.

The table lists this clone with many counts. The junction shows a germline mismatch at one end, possibly a read error. The gene calls are TRBV11-2 and TRBJ2-3, with 8 positions matching TRBD1. The CDR3 loop spans 12 amino acids. Per the germline V gene, CDR1 is SGHAT and CDR2 is FQNNGV. The CDR3 reads CASSLSRTGQDF. DNA for the CDR3: TGTGCCAGCAGCTTATCCAGGACAGGGCAAGATTTT.

The sample holds many counts of this clone. J is TRBJ2-1 and V is TRBV7-3; weak D call: TRBD2 (6 bases). This CDR3 has 15 residues. The germline V gene has CDR1 SGHTA and CDR2 FQGTGA. V was cut by 2 bases and J by 0 bases, with 8 bases left in between. In nucleotides, the CDR3 is TGTGCCAGCAGCTTAGACGGGGGCTCCTACAATGAGCAGTTCTTC. This sequence encodes CASSLDGGSYNEQFF.

This clone is categorized as medium-sized. The chain combines TRBV7-3 with TRBJ2-7, with D maybe TRBD2 (5 bases). Germline V gene sequence: CDR1 SGHTA, CDR2 FQGTGA. This CDR3 has 13 residues. The V gene lost 0 bases and the J gene lost 4 bases, with 7 bases spanning the gap. CDR3 DNA sequence: TGTGCCAGCAGCTTAACGTGCGGGTACGAGCAGTACGTC. This encodes CASSLTCGYEQYV.

This clone is classed as medium-sized (0.01 to 0.1%). This sequence joins TRBV28 and TRBJ1-5; TRBD1 matches at 8 bases. The CDR3 consists of 14 residues. The germline CDR1 and CDR2 sequences are MDHEN and SYDVKM. The junction had 5 bases not matched to a gene; V was cut back by 4 bases and J by 6 bases. The CDR3 DNA reads TGTGCCAGCAGTTCAGGGGGCGCGGGTCAGCCCCAGCATTTT. It specifies CASSSGGAGQPQHF. Complete variable domain (other parts from reference TRBV28 and TRBJ1-5): DVKVTQSSRYLVKRTGEKVFLECVQDMDHENMFWYRQDPGLGLRLIYFSYDVKMKEKGDIPEGYSVSREKKERFSLILESASTNQTSMYLCASSSGGAGQPQHFGDGTRLSIL.

This clone is medium-sized by share. The J gene is TRBJ1-3, the V gene TRBV2, with no clear D. Trimming shortened V by 0 bases and J by 0 bases, and 12 bases separated the two germline ends. The CDR3 extends over 17 amino acids. Germline CDR1 reads SNHLY; CDR2 reads FYNNEI. The CDR3 sequence: CASSEALWGASGNTIYF. CDR3 DNA: TGTGCCAGCAGTGAAGCTCTGTGGGGAGCCTCTGGAAACACCATATATTTT.

This clone counts as medium-sized. The chain is built from TRBV28 and TRBJ2-7, with 7 bases identical to TRBD1. The germline V gene encodes CDR1 MDHEN and CDR2 SYDVKM. The V and J ends lost 3 bases and 3 bases, in that order; junction bases with no gene match: 5. The CDR3 loop spans 14 amino acids. As DNA, the CDR3 is TGTGCCAGCAGTTTCCTTCGACAGGGCTACGAGCAGTACGTC. Encoded protein: CASSFLRQGYEQYV.

By share, this clone ranks as medium-sized. The V and J genes are TRBV7-8 and TRBJ2-7; 12 bases agree with TRBD2. V was clipped by 5 bases and J by 3 bases; unmatched bases: 8. This CDR3 region has 16 residues. Germline loops: CDR1 SGHVS, CDR2 FQNEAQ. The DNA of the CDR3 is TGTGCCAGCAGCGGAAGCTGGACTAGCGGGAACTACGAGCAGTACGTC. Protein product: CASSGSWTSGNYEQYV.

This clone was picked up many times. V gene TRBV10-3 combines with J gene TRBJ2-3; 7 positions match TRBD2. The CDR3 has 13 residues. The germline V gene has CDR1 ENHRY and CDR2 SYGVKD. Trimming removed 11 bases from V and 2 bases from J; junction bases left unmatched: 7. The CDR3 DNA follows: TGTGCCGCAGCGGGGCGGTCCACAGATACGCAGTATTTT. Translating gives CAAAGRSTDTQYF.

This clone was observed at least ten times. The V call is TRBV9, the J call TRBJ1-2, with TRBD1 matching over 8 bases. The CDR3 is made up of 14 amino acids. The germline CDR1 and CDR2 sequences are SGDLS and YYNGEE. Trimming removed 3 bases from V and 7 bases from J; junction bases left unmatched: 8. CDR3 DNA sequence: TGTGCCAGCAGCGCCATACAGGGGGGCTCTGGCTACACCTTC. Amino acid sequence: CASSAIQGGSGYTF.

This clone is categorized as medium-sized. Here the CDR3 DNA reads TGTGCCAGTACCCTCGGGGGTGGCGGCACAGATACGCAGTATTTT. As protein: CASTLGGGGTDTQYF. The V gene is TRBV19, the J gene TRBJ2-3; D might be TRBD2 (6 bases). There are 15 residues in the CDR3. Looked up from germline, CDR1 is LNHDA and CDR2 is SQIVND (reference sequence). The germline V and J ends were trimmed by 7 bases and 1 base, with 15 bases remaining between them.

This clone was recorded at least ten times. The chain is built from TRBV30 and TRBJ2-7; the D is unclear. CDR1 and CDR2 from the germline V gene are GTSNPN and SVGIG (reference sequence). CDR3 size: 12 residues. Trimming left V 2 bases short and J 5 bases short, with 10 bases between. This chain's CDR3 is CAWSRYGNEQYV. The CDR3 bases are TGTGCCTGGAGTAGATACGGAAACGAGCAGTACGTC.

The chain recombines TRBV10-3 with TRBJ1-1; 8 nucleotides line up with TRBD1. The CDR3 contains 14 residues. From germline, CDR1 is ENHRY and CDR2 SYGVKD. V lost 5 bases and J lost 7; bases outside the gene matches: 9. This CDR3 is CAISPSTGAVEAFF. DNA for the CDR3: TGTGCCATCAGTCCCTCGACAGGGGCGGTTGAAGCTTTCTTT.

This clone came up many times. This rearrangement joins TRBV7-8 to TRBJ2-5; D unclear. V was pared by 3 bases and J by 1 base, with 9 bases between. The CDR3 has 14 residues. The germline CDR1 and CDR2 sequences are SGHVS and FQNEAQ. The CDR3 here is CASSFLGGQETQYF. In DNA form, the CDR3 reads TGTGCCAGCAGCTTTCTTGGCGGCCAAGAGACCCAGTACTTC. The full variable domain, rest sourced from reference TRBV7-8 and TRBJ2-5, is GAGVSQSPRYKVAKRGQDVALRCDPISGHVSLFWYQQALGQGPEFLTYFQNEAQLDKSGLPSDRFFAERPEGSVSTLKIQRTQQEDSAVYLCASSFLGGQETQYFGPGTRLLVL.

This clone is termed medium-sized. The chain employs TRBV12-3 or TRBV12-4 and TRBJ2-2; tentatively, D is TRBD1 (6 bases). The CDR3 length is 15 residues. Trimming left V 5 bases short and J 5 bases short, with 15 bases between. CDR3 coding DNA: TGTGCCAGCAGTAAAAACAGGGTTTCAACCGGGGAGCTGTTTTTT. It yields the protein CASSKNRVSTGELFF.

In its sample, this clone is medium-sized. This chain uses TRBV19 with TRBJ2-1, with a tentative D call TRBD2 (6 bases). CDR1 and CDR2 from the germline V gene are LNHDA and SQIVND (reference sequence). V was clipped by 5 bases and J by 7 bases, with 9 bases between them. The CDR3 totals 12 residues. Written as DNA, the CDR3 is TGTGCCAGTAGTGGAGGGGTTAATGAGCAGTTCTTC. It encodes CASSGGVNEQFF.

Ten or more counts support this clone. The J gene is TRBJ2-1, the V gene TRBV2; 8 nucleotides align to TRBD2. The CDR3 spans 16 residues. After removal of 2 bases from V and 5 bases from J, the junction contained 8 bases not matched to a gene. Germline V gene sequence: CDR1 SNHLY, CDR2 FYNNEI. CDR3 nucleotide sequence: TGTGCCAGCAGTGAACGGGAGAGGACTAGCAACAATGAGCAGTTCTTC. Translating gives CASSERERTSNNEQFF.

The J gene is TRBJ1-2, the V gene TRBV19, with TRBD1 identical over 10 bases. CDR1 and CDR2 (germline): LNHDA, SQIVND (reference sequence). The CDR3 is made up of 17 amino acids. V was pared by 10 bases and J by 4 bases, with 18 bases of the junction left unmatched. The DNA of the CDR3 is TGTGCCATCAGAGAGAGGACAGGGGGGCCCCTCGGCTATGGCTACACCTTC. Amino acid sequence: CAIRERTGGPLGYGYTF. The variable domain in full, with the rest retrieved from reference TRBV19 and TRBJ1-2, is DGGITQSPKYLFRKEGQNVTLSCEQNLNHDAMYWYRQDPGQGLRLIYYSQIVNDFQKGDIAEGYSVSREKKESFPLTVTSAQKNPTAFYLCAIRERTGGPLGYGYTFGSGTRLTVV.

This clone ranks as medium-sized. The chain employs TRBV11-2 and TRBJ2-5, with TRBD1 identical over 9 bases. Losses at the gene ends were 6 bases for V and 5 bases for J; bases not matched to a gene: 10. Germline V CDR1 and CDR2: SGHAT, FQNNGV. The CDR3 totals 15 residues. CDR3 in amino acids: CASRPGQGRSETQYF. The CDR3 DNA follows: TGTGCCAGCAGACCTGGACAGGGGCGATCCGAGACCCAGTACTTC.

This clone was observed at least ten times. The rearrangement joins TRBV9 to TRBJ1-3; 9 positions match TRBD1. The junction had 6 bases not matched to a gene; V was cut back by 4 bases and J by 4 bases. Per germline, CDR1 SGDLS and CDR2 YYNGEE. The CDR3 covers 15 residues. The CDR3 DNA reads TGTGCCAGCAGCTCACAGGGGGCTTCGGGAAACACCATATATTTT. As protein: CASSSQGASGNTIYF.

This clone was seen repeatedly, ten times or more. This same CDR3 is encoded by further DNA sequences in the sample. The gene calls are TRBV11-2 and TRBJ1-2, with D hard to call. This CDR3 has 13 residues. Germline values: CDR1 SGHAT, CDR2 FQNNGV. V gave up 0 bases and J gave up 2 bases, with 4 bases separating them. CDR3 nucleotide sequence: TGTGCCAGCAGCTTAGATTGGAACTATGGCTACACCTTC. Protein: CASSLDWNYGYTF.

There are many counts of this clone. The V gene is TRBV5-5, the J gene TRBJ1-1, with 9 bases that match TRBD1. The CDR3 has 15 residues. V trimming: 2 bases; J trimming: 2 bases; junction bases outside the gene matches: 4. Looked up from germline, CDR1 is SGHKS and CDR2 is YYEKEE (reference sequence). The CDR3 loop reads CASSLLDRGNTEAFF. In nucleotides, the CDR3 is TGTGCCAGCAGCTTATTGGACAGGGGAAACACTGAAGCTTTCTTT.

This clone was seen ten or more times. This chain joins TRBV7-6 and TRBJ1-1; D remains unclear. V lost 1 base, J lost 1 base, and 4 bases lay in between. CDR3 length equals 13 residues. Germline CDR1 is SGHVS and CDR2 is FNYEAQ. For the CDR3, the DNA is TGTGCCAGCAGCTTAGACAAGAACACTGAAGCTTTCTTT. Encoded protein: CASSLDKNTEAFF.